This T cell receptor (beta chain) stems from a study of cytomegalovirus exposure and HLA in healthy donors. General observations from the study: In a later analysis, HLA-associated beta chains showed higher expansion and lower generation probabilities than comparable chains. Specificity of a few CMV-associated chains for CMV antigens was verified in vitro. According to an earlier analysis, most TCR beta V segments yielded productive rearrangements about 87% or about 30% of the time. The authors later linked a missense DCLRE1C variant to TCR beta V- and J-gene trimming.

This clone was recorded once. The antigen is unknown. J gave up 9 bases and V 3 bases, and 11 bases lay outside the gene matches. CDR3 length: 15 residues. Looked up from germline, CDR1 is SGHNT and CDR2 is YENEEA. The PCR contained 60 Vbeta and 13 Jbeta primers. Sequencing used immunoSEQ multiplex PCR; TCRdb keeps in-frame clones, though not all of them. The sample carries 200,000 to 250,000 clones, 83% recorded once. This chain links TRBV11-3 with TRBJ2-7; 10 positions agree with TRBD2. This sequence originates from a girl aged 5-17 years in good health and CMV-seronegative. Sequencing input: PBMCs. CDR3 loop: CASSFSKAGGFGQYF. CDR3 nucleotides: TGTGCCAGCAGCTTCTCTAAAGCGGGAGGGTTTGGGCAGTACTTC. Variable domain in full (rest from reference TRBV11-3 and TRBJ2-7): EAGVVQSPRYKIIEKKQPVAFWCNPISGHNTLYWYLQNLGQGPELLIRYENEEAVDDSQLPKDRFSAERLKGVDSTLKIQPAELGDSAVYLCASSFSKAGGFGQYFGPGTRLTVT.